This T cell receptor beta chain was sequenced in a study of blood T cell repertoires in COVID-19. Study-level information: Sites across the United States, Italy and Spain contributed samples from acute and convalescent COVID-19.

Assay used: immunoSEQ multiplex PCR; TCRdb lists only in-frame clones, some missing. This table has roughly 43,000 clones, 69% appearing once. This clone was detected only a few times. CDR1 and CDR2 from the germline V gene are SSHAT and FNYEAQ (reference sequence). V lost 1 base and J lost 2, with 5 bases in between. The CDR3 consists of 13 residues. Material: peripheral blood. The sequence came from a man aged 80 or over with acute or convalescent COVID-19. The chain links TRBV7-7 to TRBJ1-1, with D hard to call. CDR3 in DNA: TGTGCCAGCAGCTTAGGTAGCAACACTGAAGCTTTCTTT. Translation: CASSLGSNTEAFF.